This TCR beta chain originates from a study of CD8 T cells in ankylosing spondylitis. Broader study findings: A motif of 8 or 9 highly homologous TCR beta variants was seen as apparently characteristic of ankylosing spondylitis blood. Clones linked to disease were reported to show significant enrichment in matched ankylosing spondylitis synovial fluid.

From germline, CDR1 is GTSNPN and CDR2 SVGIG (reference sequence). V lost 5 bases to trimming and J lost 3 bases, with 17 bases between them. The length of the CDR3 is 14 residues. A remark on this clonotype: What it binds is not known.

TCRdb redid the calling of the 5' RACE reads with MiXCR, one entry per CDR3 protein. The sample holds 650,000 to 800,000 distinct CDR3 sequences; around 19% are singletons and the top ten take approximately 18%. The specimen was blood, either unsorted or a sorted T cell fraction (not recorded which). The sequence was obtained from a male donor with ankylosing spondylitis. The V gene is TRBV30, the J gene TRBJ2-7; D possibly corresponds to TRBD1 (6 bases). The CDR3 bases are TGTGCCTGGGAGCAGGGGTCCTCGAACTACGAGCAGTACTTC. Amino acid sequence: CAWEQGSSNYEQYF.